A selection of T cell receptor beta chains follows, all from one sample in a study of shared clonotypes between healthy human individuals. Measured with immunoSEQ multiplex PCR; TCRdb has only the in-frame clones, and not every one. The sample has 900,000 to 1,200,000 clones, approximately 80% seen once. Material: memory CD4+ T cells from PBMCs. All receptors derive from a young man in good health. Some clones in this sample may be carry-over from other donors' samples. Both conserved end residues are part of each CDR3. The order of the fields is V gene, D gene, clone size, J gene, CDR3 DNA, CDR3 protein. The D gene is left open where the match is weak. Some rows mark clone size as missing; the rest say once, few, many or name a class of expanded clone.

v_call: TRBV7-2; d_call: TRBD1; clone_size: once; j_call: TRBJ1-2; cdr3_nt: TGTGCCAGCAGCGAGGGACAGGGGGTCCTCTATGGCTACACCTTC; cdr3_aa: CASSEGQGVLYGYTF
v_call: TRBV19; d_call: TRBD1; clone_size: .; j_call: TRBJ1-2; cdr3_nt: TGTGCCAGTAGTACCCAAGGACAGGTCAACTATGGCTACACCTTC; cdr3_aa: CASSTQGQVNYGYTF
v_call: TRBV28; d_call: .; clone_size: .; j_call: TRBJ2-7; cdr3_nt: TGTGCCAGCAGAAGCGACTCCTACGAGCAGTACTTC; cdr3_aa: CASRSDSYEQYF
v_call: TRBV4-2; d_call: TRBD2; clone_size: .; j_call: TRBJ2-7; cdr3_nt: TGTGCCAGCAGCCAAGAACTAGCGGGCTCCTACGAGCAGTACTTC; cdr3_aa: CASSQELAGSYEQYF
v_call: TRBV5-1; d_call: .; clone_size: .; j_call: TRBJ2-5; cdr3_nt: TGCGCCAGCAGCTTGGCGGGATCTATTCAAGAGACCCAGTACTTC; cdr3_aa: CASSLAGSIQETQYF
v_call: TRBV2; d_call: .; clone_size: .; j_call: TRBJ2-5; cdr3_nt: TGTGCCAGCAGTCCGACTCCGTCGGGAGAGACCCAGTACTTC; cdr3_aa: CASSPTPSGETQYF
v_call: TRBV5-4; d_call: .; clone_size: .; j_call: TRBJ2-3; cdr3_nt: TGTGCCAGCAGGGCAGCTAGCGTAGAGGGGGGTACGCAGTATTTT; cdr3_aa: CASRAASVEGGTQYF
v_call: TRBV29-1; d_call: TRBD1; clone_size: .; j_call: TRBJ1-1; cdr3_nt: TGCAGCGCTGGGACAGTGATGAACACTGAAGCTTTCTTT; cdr3_aa: CSAGTVMNTEAFF
v_call: TRBV10-3; d_call: TRBD2; clone_size: .; j_call: TRBJ2-1; cdr3_nt: TGTGCCATCAGTGAGGTGGCTAGCGGGAAGAATGAGCAGTTCTTC; cdr3_aa: CAISEVASGKNEQFF
v_call: TRBV18; d_call: TRBD1; clone_size: .; j_call: TRBJ1-5; cdr3_nt: TGTGCCAGCTCACCCATGGGACAGCTTAATCAGCCCCAGCATTTT; cdr3_aa: CASSPMGQLNQPQHF
v_call: TRBV28; d_call: TRBD2; clone_size: few; j_call: TRBJ2-3; cdr3_nt: TGTGCCATACTAGCGGGGGGAACAGATACGCAGTATTTT; cdr3_aa: CAILAGGTDTQYF
v_call: TRBV7-3; d_call: .; clone_size: .; j_call: TRBJ2-1; cdr3_nt: TGTGCCAGCAGCTCTGGCCCCCCCCACAATGAGCAGTTCTTC; cdr3_aa: CASSSGPPHNEQFF
v_call: TRBV4-1; d_call: TRBD2; clone_size: once; j_call: TRBJ2-1; cdr3_nt: TGCGCCAGCAGCCACGCCGGGACTAGCGGGAGAGCCAATGAGCAGTTCTTC; cdr3_aa: CASSHAGTSGRANEQFF
v_call: TRBV27; d_call: TRBD2; clone_size: .; j_call: TRBJ2-1; cdr3_nt: TGTGCCAGCAGTTTTTTTAGCGGGAGGGCCGCGGAAAATGAGCAGTTCTTC; cdr3_aa: CASSFFSGRAAENEQFF